Listed below are T cell receptor beta chains from one sample, sequenced in a study of cytomegalovirus exposure and HLA in healthy donors. Only in-frame clones appear in the TCRdb table, and some are missing; sequencing was by immunoSEQ multiplex PCR. In the table there are roughly 170,000 clones, less than 75% of which are singletons. Sample: PBMCs. The receptors derive from a girl under 18 in good health and CMV-seronegative. Each CDR3 is given with its conserved first and last residue. Each record gives: D gene, V gene, clone size, J gene, CDR3 DNA, CDR3 protein. A D gene is named only where the DNA matches it firmly. Clone size, where shown, is once, few, many, or a class for clones that have expanded.

>-|TRBV29-1|-|TRBJ1-3
TGCAGCGTTGCGGGGGTGGGAAACACCATATATTTT
CSVAGVGNTIYF
>-|TRBV11-1|-|TRBJ2-7
TGTGCCAGCAGCTTGGTCAGGGAAGCGAACGAGCAGTACTTC
CASSLVREANEQYF
>-|TRBV5-6|-|TRBJ1-5
TGTGCCAGCAGCTGGTGGGGGGGTGTGGTCAATCAGCCCCAGCATTTT
CASSWWGGVVNQPQHF
>TRBD1|TRBV19|-|TRBJ1-2
TGTGCCAGTAGTCCTCCGGGACAGATCTATGGCTACACCTTC
CASSPPGQIYGYTF
>-|TRBV27|-|TRBJ1-1
TGTGCCAGCAGGGACAGTCTAGGGGGCACTGAAGCTTTCTTT
CASRDSLGGTEAFF
>-|TRBV9|-|TRBJ1-1
TGTGCCAGCAGCCCTAGGACAGAGAACACTGAAGCTTTCTTT
CASSPRTENTEAFF
>-|TRBV2|-|TRBJ1-3
TGTGCCAGCAGCCAACAGACAGGCTCTGGAAACACCATATATTTT
CASSQQTGSGNTIYF
>-|TRBV21-1|few|TRBJ2-5
TGTGCCAGCAGCAAAGGCAGGACTAGCGGGGGGCCCCAAGAGACCCAGTACTTC
CASSKGRTSGGPQETQYF
>-|TRBV4-1|-|TRBJ1-1
TGCGCCAGCAGCCACGTGGGGCTGAACACTGAAGCTTTCTTT
CASSHVGLNTEAFF
>TRBD2|TRBV6-1|-|TRBJ2-5
TGTGCCAGCAGTAGCCGGGGGGGTGAGACCCAGTACTTC
CASSSRGGETQYF
>TRBD2|TRBV29-1|-|TRBJ2-7
TGCAGCGTTGAGGGGCGGGGGGAAACCTCCTTCGAGCAGTACTTC
CSVEGRGETSFEQYF
>TRBD1|TRBV7-9|few|TRBJ1-1
TGTGCCAGCAGCTCCGGACAGGGGGATCGCCCTGAAGCTTTCTTT
CASSSGQGDRPEAFF
>-|TRBV5-4|-|TRBJ2-7
TGTGCCAGCAGCTTAGGACAGAGCTCCTACGAGCAGTACTTC
CASSLGQSSYEQYF
>-|TRBV30|once|TRBJ1-4
TGTGCCTGGAGTGTAACGGGTTGGGAAAAACTGTTTTTT
CAWSVTGWEKLFF
>TRBD1|TRBV15|-|TRBJ2-1
TGTGCCACCAGCAGGCCGGGACAGGAATACAATGAGCAGTTCTTC
CATSRPGQEYNEQFF
>TRBD2|TRBV7-7|-|TRBJ2-3
TGTGCTAGCAGCAGCGGGGCTAGCACAGATACGCAGTATTTT
CASSSGASTDTQYF
>-|TRBV10-3|few|TRBJ1-1
TGTGCCATCAGTGAATGGGGGCAGTCAAACACTGAAGCTTTCTTT
CAISEWGQSNTEAFF
>-|TRBV2|-|TRBJ1-2
TGTGCCAGCAGTGAAGCTGCGCCCATGAAATATGGCTACACCTTC
CASSEAAPMKYGYTF
>TRBD1|TRBV5-1|few|TRBJ1-6
TGCGCCAGCAGCTCCAGAAACAGGGGGCTGGTTGGCTCCTATAATTCACCCCTCCACTTT
CASSSRNRGLVGSYNSPLHF
>-|TRBV30|once|TRBJ1-2
TGTGCCTGGAGTGTACCGGATGGCTACACCTTC
CAWSVPDGYTF
>-|TRBV9|few|TRBJ2-3
TGTGCCAGCAGCGTACCGGGGAGCACAGATACGCAGTATTTT
CASSVPGSTDTQYF
>-|TRBV5-1|-|TRBJ2-1
TGCGCCAGCAGCTTGGCTGTTAACAATGAGCAGTTCTTC
CASSLAVNNEQFF
>TRBD1|TRBV2|-|TRBJ1-6
TGTGCCAGCAGTGGTGAGGGACAGGGTAATTCACCCCTCCACTTT
CASSGEGQGNSPLHF
>-|TRBV13|-|TRBJ2-7
TGTGCCAGCCAGAGCCCTAGACCCTCCTACGAGCAGTACTTC
CASQSPRPSYEQYF
>TRBD1|TRBV5-1|once|TRBJ2-7
TGCGCCAGCAGCTCGGTAATCGGGGGACAGGACCTCTACGAGCAGTACTTC
CASSSVIGGQDLYEQYF
>-|TRBV9|few|TRBJ1-1
TGTGCCAGCAGCACAACAGGTTTAGGGACTGAAGCTTTCTTT
CASSTTGLGTEAFF
>-|TRBV5-1|-|TRBJ1-4
TGCGCCAGCAGCCAACAGGGAAGTGGCGAAAAACTGTTTTTT
CASSQQGSGEKLFF
>TRBD1|TRBV2|-|TRBJ1-2
TGTGCCAGCACCCGGGACAGGGTGAACTATGGCTACACCTTC
CASTRDRVNYGYTF
>TRBD2|TRBV5-1|-|TRBJ2-3
TGCGCCAGCAGCTTGGTGACTAGCGAGACGGATACGCAGTATTTT
CASSLVTSETDTQYF
>TRBD1|TRBV19|-|TRBJ1-1
TGTGCCAGTGGGGCCCTGGGGACAGGTATGACTGAAGCTTTCTTT
CASGALGTGMTEAFF
>-|TRBV19|-|TRBJ1-5
TGTGCCAGTAGTAGGAGCTTAAATCAGCCCCAGCATTTT
CASSRSLNQPQHF
>-|TRBV5-6|-|TRBJ1-5
TGTGCCAGCCCCTTGACAAAAATTAGCAATCAGCCCCAGCATTTT
CASPLTKISNQPQHF
>-|TRBV19|once|TRBJ1-5
TGTGCCAGTAGTATAGCCATCCAGGGTAACCAGCCCCAGCATTTT
CASSIAIQGNQPQHF
>TRBD2|TRBV9|-|TRBJ2-3
TGTGCCAGCAGCGTAACGTCTAGCGGGGGGACCGATACGCAGTATTTT
CASSVTSSGGTDTQYF
>-|TRBV27|-|TRBJ1-2
TGTGCCAGCAGTTTACAGGGGTCTAACTATGGCTACACCTTC
CASSLQGSNYGYTF
>TRBD2|TRBV6-5|few|TRBJ2-1
TGTGCCAGTAGGACTAGCGGCTACAATGAGCAGTTCTTC
CASRTSGYNEQFF
>-|TRBV27|-|TRBJ2-6
TGTGCCAGCAGCCGCGGGATCTCTGGGGCCAACGTCCTGACTTTC
CASSRGISGANVLTF
>-|TRBV15|few|TRBJ1-5
TGTGCCACCAGCAGAACGCGGGGGCTCAGCAATCAGCCCCAGCATTTT
CATSRTRGLSNQPQHF
>-|TRBV6-5|-|TRBJ1-2
TGTGCCAGCTCTTATTTCGAGGACTATGGCTACACCTTC
CASSYFEDYGYTF
>TRBD1|TRBV30|-|TRBJ1-4
TGTGCCTGGAGGACGACAGGGTCGGGAGAAAAACTGTTTTTT
CAWRTTGSGEKLFF
>-|TRBV10-1|-|TRBJ2-2
TGCGCCAGCAGTGAGTCGGTGGGCGCGAACACCGGGGAGCTGTTTTTT
CASSESVGANTGELFF
>TRBD2|TRBV10-3|once|TRBJ2-2
TGTGCCATCAAGGGACTAGCGGGGGGGACCACCGCGAACACCGGGGAGCTGTTTTTT
CAIKGLAGGTTANTGELFF
>TRBD1|TRBV5-1|few|TRBJ1-2
TGCGCCAGCAGCCAAGGACAGGGGGAGGGCTACACCTTC
CASSQGQGEGYTF
>-|TRBV27|once|TRBJ1-2
TGTGCCAGCAGTCCTGCCCCGGGGTATGGCTACACCTTC
CASSPAPGYGYTF
>-|TRBV7-9|-|TRBJ2-5
TGTGCCAGCAGCTTAAGTGCGGAAGAGACCCAGTACTTC
CASSLSAEETQYF
>TRBD2|TRBV5-4|-|TRBJ2-5
TGTGCCAGCAGCTTTTGGACTAGCGGGTACCAAGAGACCCAGTACTTC
CASSFWTSGYQETQYF
>TRBD1|TRBV9|-|TRBJ2-2
TGTGCCAGCAGCGAGTGGAGCACAGGGGACGGGGAGCTGTTTTTT
CASSEWSTGDGELFF
>-|TRBV28|few|TRBJ1-5
TGTGCCAGCAGACCCCGACTTATGACTCAGCCCCAGCATTTT
CASRPRLMTQPQHF
>TRBD1|TRBV10-2|-|TRBJ2-7
TGCGCCAGCAGTGAGCCTGGACAGGGTGGGATCCACGAGCAGTACTTC
CASSEPGQGGIHEQYF
>-|TRBV10-3|-|TRBJ2-5
TGTGCCATCAGTGGGGCCCAAGAGACCCAGTACTTC
CAISGAQETQYF
>TRBD1|TRBV7-9|few|TRBJ1-5
TGTGCCAGCAGCTCGACAGGGCTAAAGGGTCAGCCCCAGCATTTT
CASSSTGLKGQPQHF
>-|TRBV7-9|once|TRBJ1-2
TGTGCCAGCAGCTTAGAAGGGGGGGCTAACTATGGCTACACCTTC
CASSLEGGANYGYTF
>-|TRBV6-5|-|TRBJ1-6
TGTGCCAGCAGTCGCCAAGGGGAATCACCCCTCCACTTT
CASSRQGESPLHF